Listed here are 7 T cell receptor beta chains from one sample, sequenced in a study of breast tumors, draining lymph nodes, adjacent tissues. One entry per CDR3 protein results from TCRdb running MiXCR on the multiplex PCR reads. This sample yields tens of thousands of distinct CDR3 sequences, of which roughly 23% are seen a single time; approximately 8.1% belongs to the top ten. Sequencing was performed on breast tumor tissue. Source of these receptors: a female donor with breast cancer. Some clones in this sample may be carry-over from other donors' samples.

V gene TRBV20-1 combines with J gene TRBJ1-5, with 8 bases aligning to TRBD1. From germline, CDR1 is DFQATT and CDR2 SNEGSKA (reference sequence). V was pared by 5 bases and J by 6 bases, with 12 bases of the junction left unmatched. CDR3 length: 15 amino acids. The CDR3 region is CSAQQGAAVGQPQHF. CDR3 DNA sequence: TGCAGTGCTCAGCAGGGGGCGGCGGTCGGTCAGCCCCAGCATTTT.

There are many counts of this clonotype. The chain uses TRBV7-8 and TRBJ1-5, with a tentative D call TRBD1 (6 bases). CDR3 length: 16 residues. Looked up from germline, CDR1 is SGHVS and CDR2 is FQNEAQ. Trimming removed 0 bases from V and 4 bases from J, with 13 bases in between. CDR3 in amino acids: CASSLAEARGNQPQHF. As DNA, the CDR3 is TGTGCCAGCAGCTTAGCGGAGGCCAGGGGAAATCAGCCCCAGCATTTT.

The sample holds a few counts of this clonotype. V gene TRBV27 combines with J gene TRBJ1-2; 9 bases fit TRBD1. The V gene's germline CDR1 is MNHEY and CDR2 SMNVEV (reference sequence). This CDR3 comprises 16 residues. V shed 8 bases, J shed 8 bases, and the junction held 18 bases outside the gene matches. The CDR3 here is CASGRDRVTILGGYTF. CDR3 DNA: TGTGCCAGCGGAAGGGACAGGGTAACTATATTGGGAGGCTACACCTTC.

This clonotype has at least ten counts. The V gene is TRBV7-2, the J gene TRBJ2-1; 7 bases fit TRBD1. Germline trimming cut 7 bases from V and 2 bases from J; bases unmatched to any gene: 5. CDR1 and CDR2 from the germline V gene are SGHTA and FQGNSA. The CDR3 totals 14 residues. The CDR3 bases are TGTGCCAGCAACATAGACAGGGCCTACAATGAGCAGTTCTTC. Protein product: CASNIDRAYNEQFF.

The J gene is TRBJ1-1, the V gene TRBV4-1; TRBD1 matches 8 bases. The CDR3 is 14 residues long. V shed 6 bases and J 3 bases; nucleotides not matched to a gene: 6. The V gene's germline CDR1 is MGHRA and CDR2 YSYEKL. CDR3 sequence: CASSLDRAHTEAFF. The CDR3 region has the DNA TGCGCCAGCAGTTTGGACAGGGCACACACTGAAGCTTTCTTT.

This clonotype was seen repeatedly, ten times or more. This chain uses TRBV19 with TRBJ2-6; 8 bases match TRBD1. The J segment lost 0 bases and the V segment lost 5 bases, leaving 15 bases of the junction unmatched. The CDR3 covers 20 residues. Germline loops: CDR1 LNHDA, CDR2 SQIVND (reference sequence). The CDR3 reads CASSPSLGQGYSSGANVLTF. The CDR3 DNA is TGTGCCAGTAGTCCAAGCCTCGGACAGGGATATTCCTCTGGGGCCAACGTCCTGACTTTC.

On this clonotype itself: A much larger clonotype is one base distant, so this may be a read error. The V and J genes are TRBV6-1 and TRBJ1-5; a possible D gene is TRBD1 (6 bases). CDR3 length equals 14 residues. Deletions cut 5 bases from V and 9 bases from J, with 17 bases between. CDR1 is MNHNS and CDR2 is SASEGT in the germline V gene. CDR3 nucleotides: TGTGCCAGCAGTCAAGGACAGAGAGGACGGCCCCAGCATTTT. Residues: CASSQGQRGRPQHF.